Below, 23 T cell receptor beta chains from the same sample are listed, as sequenced in a study of blood T cell repertoires in COVID-19. Profiled with immunoSEQ multiplex PCR; TCRdb holds only in-frame clones, not every one. The data hold 220,000 or so clones, with about 86% observed a single time. Source material: peripheral blood. These receptor sequences come from a woman in her fifties or sixties with COVID-19, enrolled during active disease.

This chain uses TRBV28 with TRBJ2-7, with 12 bases fitting TRBD1. The CDR3 covers 14 residues. V trimming: 6 bases; J trimming: 5 bases; junction bases outside the gene matches: 5. Germline CDR1 is MDHEN and CDR2 is SYDVKM. The CDR3 DNA is TGTGCCAGCAGGACGGGACAGGGGGCCAACGAGCAGTACTTC. Protein: CASRTGQGANEQYF.

This chain links TRBV11-3 with TRBJ2-5, with 9 positions matching TRBD1. In germline, CDR1 is SGHNT, CDR2 YENEEA. The V gene end was trimmed by 5 bases and the J gene end by 2 bases; junction bases not matched to a gene: 6. The CDR3 totals 15 residues. This chain's CDR3 is CASSLGTGRQETQYF. The CDR3 bases are TGTGCCAGCAGCCTTGGGACAGGGCGACAAGAGACCCAGTACTTC.

The chain recombines TRBV19 with TRBJ2-1, with D unresolved. The CDR3 totals 13 residues. Germline-derived CDR1 and CDR2 are LNHDA and SQIVND (reference sequence). Trimming took off 2 bases at V and 7 bases at J, with 9 bases between the two ends. CDR3 nucleotides: TGTGCCAGTAGTATAAGACACACTAATGAGCAGTTCTTC. Amino acid sequence: CASSIRHTNEQFF.

In this sample, this clone turned up once. The J gene is TRBJ2-5, the V gene TRBV5-6; D is perhaps TRBD2 (6 bases). CDR3 length equals 16 residues. Per germline, CDR1 SGHDT and CDR2 YYEEEE. The V gene lost 2 bases and the J gene lost 1 base, with 15 bases spanning the gap. CDR3 in amino acids: CASSFGGRGIQETQYF. In DNA, the CDR3 is TGTGCCAGCAGCTTCGGCGGCCGGGGGATCCAAGAGACCCAGTACTTC.

This clone was counted once. This chain uses TRBV19 with TRBJ1-4; TRBD1 is a possible D gene (5 bases). The length of the CDR3 is 14 residues. Trimming took 9 bases from V and 8 from J, leaving 19 bases between them. Germline CDR1 is LNHDA and CDR2 is SQIVND (reference sequence). CDR3 nucleotides: TGTGCCAGCTCCTTTGGGGGGGGAGGAGAAAAACTGTTTTTT. Amino acids: CASSFGGGGEKLFF. Combining the CDR3 with reference TRBV19 and TRBJ1-4 gives the whole variable domain DGGITQSPKYLFRKEGQNVTLSCEQNLNHDAMYWYRQDPGQGLRLIYYSQIVNDFQKGDIAEGYSVSREKKESFPLTVTSAQKNPTAFYLCASSFGGGGEKLFFGSGTQLSVL.

V gene TRBV25-1 combines with J gene TRBJ1-1, with D maybe TRBD1 (5 bases). The CDR3 is made up of 16 amino acids. The germline V gene has CDR1 MGHDK and CDR2 SYGVNS. Trimming took off 1 base at V and 2 bases at J, with 14 bases between the two ends. The chain's CDR3 is CASSEWPRRGNTEAFF. The CDR3 coding sequence is TGTGCCAGCAGTGAATGGCCTCGAAGGGGTAACACTGAAGCTTTCTTT.

This chain connects TRBV10-3 to TRBJ2-3, with 8 nucleotides matching TRBD2. CDR1 is ENHRY and CDR2 is SYGVKD in the germline V gene. Trimming removed 11 bases from V and 2 bases from J; junction bases left unmatched: 9. The CDR3 is made up of 14 amino acids. The CDR3 sequence: CALSRGGNTDTQYF. In nucleotides, the CDR3 is TGTGCCTTATCCCGGGGGGGCAACACAGATACGCAGTATTTT.

The chain recombines TRBV5-1 with TRBJ1-1, with 10 nucleotides matching TRBD1. With V trimmed by 6 bases and J by 5 bases, 10 bases remained unmatched. The CDR3 length is 15 residues. The V gene's germline CDR1 is SGHRS and CDR2 YFSETQ. CDR3: CASKEFGTGVTEAFF. Written as DNA, the CDR3 is TGCGCCAGCAAGGAGTTCGGGACAGGGGTTACTGAAGCTTTCTTT. Filled out from reference TRBV5-1 and TRBJ1-1, the complete variable domain reads KAGVTQTPRYLIKTRGQQVTLSCSPISGHRSVSWYQQTPGQGLQFLFEYFSETQRNKGNFPGRFSGRQFSNSRSEMNVSTLELGDSALYLCASKEFGTGVTEAFFGQGTRLTVV.

The chain couples TRBV11-2 to TRBJ1-1; no firm D call. The CDR3 spans 12 residues. Per germline, CDR1 SGHAT and CDR2 FQNNGV. V lost 4 bases and J lost 7, with 10 bases in between. CDR3 in amino acids: CASSSEGHEAFF. The CDR3 DNA reads TGTGCCAGCAGCTCCGAGGGCCATGAAGCTTTCTTT.

The chain employs TRBV4-1 and TRBJ2-3; D call uncertain. CDR1 and CDR2 from the germline V gene are MGHRA and YSYEKL. Trimming shortened V by 4 bases and J by 0 bases, and 17 bases separated the two germline ends. This CDR3 region has 17 residues. CDR3 sequence (DNA): TGCGCCAGCAGCCTTTCTCCGGGTCGACCTAGCACAGATACGCAGTATTTT. Translated: CASSLSPGRPSTDTQYF.

The rearrangement joins TRBV28 to TRBJ2-7; possible D gene TRBD1, 5 bases. Trimming stripped 7 bases from V and 4 bases from J, with 8 bases between. Germline V gives CDR1 MDHEN, CDR2 SYDVKM. The CDR3 is 11 residues long. CDR3 coding DNA: TGTGCCAGCACCAACAGGTACGAGCAGTACTTC. Residues: CASTNRYEQYF.

The sample holds one count of this clone. This chain links TRBV6-5 with TRBJ2-1; 7 nucleotides match TRBD1. Trimming cost V 5 bases and J 7 bases; bases outside gene matches: 11. This CDR3 comprises 15 residues. Per germline, CDR1 MNHEY and CDR2 SVGAGI. The CDR3 region has the DNA TGTGCCAGCAGTCTATCCCGGACAGGACAAAATGAGCAGTTCTTC. It is translated as CASSLSRTGQNEQFF.

The CDR3 reads CASSESRGYGYTF. Written as DNA, the CDR3 is TGCGCCAGCAGTGAGAGTAGGGGCTATGGCTACACCTTC. This rearrangement joins TRBV10-1 to TRBJ1-2, with a tentative D call TRBD1 (5 bases). V dropped 2 bases and J dropped 4 bases, with 8 bases sitting between them. Looked up from germline, CDR1 is WNHNN and CDR2 is SYGVQD (reference sequence). This CDR3 spans 13 amino acids.

The chain uses TRBV30 and TRBJ2-1, with D perhaps TRBD2 (5 bases). The CDR3 consists of 13 residues. The germline gives CDR1 GTSNPN, CDR2 SVGIG (reference sequence). Trimming took 3 bases from V and 2 from J, leaving 8 bases between them. The CDR3 is CAWSAGTYNEQFF. The CDR3 DNA follows: TGTGCCTGGAGCGCCGGGACCTACAATGAGCAGTTCTTC.

This chain uses TRBV2 with TRBJ1-3, with D tentatively TRBD1 (5 bases). Germline lookup yields CDR1 SNHLY and CDR2 FYNNEI. V was trimmed by 7 bases and J by 1 base, leaving 8 bases between them. There are 13 residues in the CDR3. CDR3 protein: CASKGESGNTIYF. CDR3 DNA sequence: TGTGCCAGCAAAGGGGAATCTGGAAACACCATATATTTT.

The table lists this clone with a count of one. The CDR3 nucleotides are TGCGCCAGCAGCCAAGATCTAACGGTTATTAATTCACCCCTCCACTTT. It yields the protein CASSQDLTVINSPLHF. This sequence joins TRBV4-1 and TRBJ1-6; D is undetermined. Trimming removed 0 bases from V and 6 bases from J, with 12 bases in between. Per germline, CDR1 MGHRA and CDR2 YSYEKL. CDR3 size: 16 residues.

This clone was recorded only once. The chain has TRBV19 and TRBJ1-5; no reliable D call. Between the trimmed V and J ends, which lost 9 bases and 1 base, there was a span of 19 bases. The V gene's germline CDR1 is LNHDA and CDR2 SQIVND (reference sequence). This CDR3 is built from 16 residues. In nucleotides, the CDR3 is TGTGCCAGCCTTCCAGGTGGGTTTCCCAGCAATCAGCCCCAGCATTTT. It is translated as CASLPGGFPSNQPQHF.

The chain joins TRBV24-1 to TRBJ1-5; D unresolved. The CDR3 sequence is 14 residues long. The germline CDR1 and CDR2 sequences are KGHDR and SFDVKD. V was pared by 3 bases and J by 8 bases, with 13 bases between. As DNA, the CDR3 is TGTGCCACCAGTGATCTAGATTCGGGAGAGCCCCAGCATTTT. Protein: CATSDLDSGEPQHF.

This CDR3 is CASTSAGGRNYGYTF. In DNA form, the CDR3 reads TGTGCCAGCACCTCCGCCGGGGGGCGAAACTATGGCTACACCTTC. The chain combines TRBV9 with TRBJ1-2; D may be TRBD1 (6 bases). CDR3 size: 15 residues. Germline CDR1 reads SGDLS; CDR2 reads YYNGEE. V lost 6 bases to trimming and J lost 2 bases, with 17 bases between them.

V and J are TRBV2 and TRBJ1-1; TRBD1 matches 7 bases. From germline, CDR1 is SNHLY and CDR2 FYNNEI. The CDR3 runs to 15 residues. Trimming cost V 4 bases and J 6 bases; bases outside gene matches: 11. The CDR3 loop is CASSGTGTASPEAFF. The CDR3 DNA reads TGTGCCAGCAGTGGAACCGGGACAGCCTCGCCTGAAGCTTTCTTT.

This clone has a single count. This rearrangement joins TRBV5-1 to TRBJ1-5, with D possibly matching TRBD1 (5 bases). The germline CDR1 and CDR2 sequences are SGHRS and YFSETQ. This CDR3 is 15 amino acids long. The V end was cut by 1 base, the J end by 6 bases, with 14 bases between. CDR3 nucleotide sequence: TGCGCCAGCAGCTTGAATTCGGGGGGGACTCAGCCCCAGCATTTT. Translating gives CASSLNSGGTQPQHF.

The chain employs TRBV6-2 or TRBV6-3 and TRBJ1-5, with 8 bases matching TRBD1. Trimming took 4 bases from V and 0 from J; bases not matched to a gene: 5. The CDR3 runs 16 residues. In germline, CDR1 is MNHEY, CDR2 SVGEGT. The CDR3 protein is CASSSSDRDSNQPQHF. The CDR3, as DNA: TGTGCCAGCAGTTCGTCGGACAGGGATAGCAATCAGCCCCAGCATTTT.

V and J are TRBV27 and TRBJ1-1, with unresolved D. CDR3 length: 15 residues. Germline CDR1 reads MNHEY; CDR2 reads SMNVEV (reference sequence). The germline V and J ends were trimmed by 6 bases and 1 base, with 15 bases remaining between them. The CDR3 here is CASRPLGEGNTEAFF. CDR3 bases: TGTGCCAGCAGGCCCCTCGGGGAGGGGAACACTGAAGCTTTCTTT.